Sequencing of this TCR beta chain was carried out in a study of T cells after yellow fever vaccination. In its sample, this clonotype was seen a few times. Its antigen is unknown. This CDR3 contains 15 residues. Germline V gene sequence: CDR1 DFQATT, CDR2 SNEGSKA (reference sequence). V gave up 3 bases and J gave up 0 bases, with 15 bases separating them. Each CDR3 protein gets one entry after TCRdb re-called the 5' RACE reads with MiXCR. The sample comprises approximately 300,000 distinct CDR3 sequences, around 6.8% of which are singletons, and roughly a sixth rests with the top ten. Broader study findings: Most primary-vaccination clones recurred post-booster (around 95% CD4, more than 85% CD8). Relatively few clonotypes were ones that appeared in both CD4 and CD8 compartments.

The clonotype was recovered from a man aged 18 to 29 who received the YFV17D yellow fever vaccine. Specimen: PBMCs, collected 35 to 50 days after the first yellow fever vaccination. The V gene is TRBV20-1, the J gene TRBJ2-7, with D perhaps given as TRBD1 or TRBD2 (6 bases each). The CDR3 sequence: CSASLGGGVSYEQYF. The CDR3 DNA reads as TGCAGTGCTAGCCTTGGGGGCGGGGTCTCCTACGAGCAGTACTTC.